What follows are 10 T cell receptor beta chains derived from one specimen sequenced in a study of blood T cell repertoires in COVID-19. Assay: immunoSEQ multiplex PCR; the TCRdb copy retains only in-frame clones and omits some. The data hold around 170,000 clones, with approximately 74% observed a single time. The specimen sequenced was peripheral blood. All receptors come from a woman older than 75 with acute or convalescent COVID-19.

J is TRBJ2-3 and V is TRBV18, with 7 bases lining up with TRBD2. Germline values: CDR1 KGHSH, CDR2 LQKENI. CDR3 length: 16 amino acids. The V segment lost 4 bases and the J segment 1 base; nucleotides outside the gene matches: 8. The CDR3 spells CASSRRRREGTDTQYF. In nucleotides, the CDR3 is TGTGCCAGCTCACGGCGTAGACGGGAGGGCACAGATACGCAGTATTTT.

The genes are TRBV2 and TRBJ1-6; perhaps TRBD1 as D (5 bases). This CDR3 region has 12 residues. Germline V gives CDR1 SNHLY, CDR2 FYNNEI. With 11 bases removed from V and 9 bases from J, the gap between germline ends came to 14 bases. The CDR3 nucleotides read TGTGCCCGGAGGGGAGGTAGTTCACCCCTCCACTTT. It translates to CARRGGSSPLHF.

The V call is TRBV2, the J call TRBJ2-5, with a tentative D call TRBD1 (5 bases). This CDR3 contains 14 residues. The V end lost 4 bases, the J end lost 2 bases, and 11 bases lay between the germline ends. Germline CDR1 and CDR2: SNHLY and FYNNEI. CDR3 loop: CASSGWGFQETQYF. The CDR3 DNA reads as TGTGCCAGCAGTGGATGGGGCTTTCAAGAGACCCAGTACTTC.

This rearrangement joins TRBV18 to TRBJ2-3, with D perhaps matching TRBD1 (5 bases). CDR3 length: 13 residues. Germline CDR1 is KGHSH and CDR2 is LQKENI. V gave up 1 base and J gave up 7 bases, with 9 bases separating them. DNA of the CDR3: TGTGCCAGCTCACCACTAGGGGATCATACGCAGTATTTT. This translates into CASSPLGDHTQYF.

The chain uses TRBV10-3 and TRBJ1-1; 7 nucleotides agree with TRBD1. The CDR3 totals 13 residues. Germline V CDR1 and CDR2: ENHRY, SYGVKD. After removal of 6 bases from V and 1 base from J, the junction contained 2 bases not matched to a gene. DNA of the CDR3: TGTGCCATCAGGAGGGACAGGAACACTGAAGCTTTCTTT. As protein: CAIRRDRNTEAFF.

This clone turned up a few times. The rearrangement joins TRBV7-9 to TRBJ2-2, with TRBD1 matching over 10 bases. Germline V gives CDR1 SEHNR, CDR2 FQNEAQ (reference sequence). The CDR3 has 17 residues. Trimming removed 4 bases from V and 6 bases from J; junction bases left unmatched: 11. The CDR3 nucleotides are TGTGCCAGCAGCTCTCTACTGGACAGGGGGAGTCCCGGGGAGCTGTTTTTT. Amino acid sequence: CASSSLLDRGSPGELFF.

The chain carries TRBV2 and TRBJ1-1, with D hard to call. Germline loops: CDR1 SNHLY, CDR2 FYNNEI. The CDR3 consists of 13 residues. The CDR3 loop reads CALRDGRDTEAFF. As DNA, the CDR3 is TGTGCTCTGCGCGACGGGCGGGACACTGAAGCTTTCTTT.

The V gene is TRBV7-2, the J gene TRBJ2-5; possibly TRBD2 for D (6 bases). The V end lost 1 base, the J end lost 7 bases, and 16 bases lay between the germline ends. The V gene's germline CDR1 is SGHTA and CDR2 FQGNSA. This CDR3 has 15 residues. The chain's CDR3 is CASSLVHALGGTQYF. CDR3 nucleotide sequence: TGTGCCAGCAGCTTAGTTCATGCTCTCGGGGGGACCCAGTACTTC.

The genes are TRBV7-9 and TRBJ2-3; 10 bases fit TRBD2. From germline, CDR1 is SEHNR and CDR2 FQNEAQ (reference sequence). V lost 3 bases and J lost 4; bases outside the gene matches: 4. The CDR3 runs to 15 residues. The CDR3 nucleotides are TGTGCCAGCAGCTTTGTAGCGGGAGGTTCAGATACGCAGTATTTT. Translated: CASSFVAGGSDTQYF.

This clone was detected only a few times. The J gene is TRBJ2-2, the V gene TRBV7-2; D possibly corresponds to TRBD1 (6 bases). The CDR3 consists of 17 residues. The V gene's germline CDR1 is SGHTA and CDR2 FQGNSA. The V gene lost 4 bases and the J gene lost 0 bases, with 15 bases spanning the gap. The DNA of the CDR3 is TGTGCCAGCAGCTCAGGGCGGACAGTCGCGAACACCGGGGAGCTGTTTTTT. Protein: CASSSGRTVANTGELFF. Full variable domain (remainder filled in from reference TRBV7-2 and TRBJ2-2): GAGVSQSPSNKVTEKGKDVELRCDPISGHTALYWYRQSLGQGLEFLIYFQGNSAPDKSGLPSDRFSAERTGGSVSTLTIQRTQQEDSAVYLCASSSGRTVANTGELFFGEGSRLTVL.